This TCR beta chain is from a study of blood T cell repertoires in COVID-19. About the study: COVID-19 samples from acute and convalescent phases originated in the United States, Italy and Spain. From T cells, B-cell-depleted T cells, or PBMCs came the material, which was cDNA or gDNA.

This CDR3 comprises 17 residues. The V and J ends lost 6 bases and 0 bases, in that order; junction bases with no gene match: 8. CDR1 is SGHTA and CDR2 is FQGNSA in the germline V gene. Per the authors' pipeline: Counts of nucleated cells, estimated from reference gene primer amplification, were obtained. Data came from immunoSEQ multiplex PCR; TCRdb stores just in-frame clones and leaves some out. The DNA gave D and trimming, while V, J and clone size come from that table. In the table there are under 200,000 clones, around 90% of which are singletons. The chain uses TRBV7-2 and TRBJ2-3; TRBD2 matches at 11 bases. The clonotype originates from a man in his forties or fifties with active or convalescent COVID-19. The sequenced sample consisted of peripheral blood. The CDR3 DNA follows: TGTGCCAGCAGTCCACCGGGACTAGCGGTTAGCACAGATACGCAGTATTTT. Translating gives CASSPPGLAVSTDTQYF.